This TCR beta chain was observed in a study of T-cell memory formation after mild COVID-19 (dated by TCRdb to 2020 to 2023). For the wider study: Most TCR sequence clusters were specific to one of the two donors. In two donors, T-cell clones that expanded and contracted after mild COVID-19 were tracked by sequencing TCRalpha and TCRbeta repertoires over time. Two young, previously healthy adult volunteers made up the cohort, one male and one female.

As for this clonotype: Its antigen is not yet known. No much larger clone exists at a distance of one base, and base qualities are not known.

Ficoll-Paque density gradient centrifugation was used to isolate PBMCs. The investigation overall reported the following: Some responding clones were detected in pre-infection memory, which suggested that pre-existing cross-reactive memory T cells had joined the SARS-CoV-2 response. SARS-CoV-2 specificity of the second-wave clones peaking on day 37 was not confirmed. The study covered only a couple of mild cases, and larger cohorts including severe cases with pre-infection samples were considered necessary. Contracting CD4+ clones were located mainly in the CM and EM memory subsets, whereas CD8+ clones were found to be enriched in EMRA. Clones that contracted from day 15 to 85 showed balanced CD4/CD8 phenotypes, whereas a second wave of clones that expanded from day 15 to 37 leaned towards CD4+.

Counted from cysteine to phenylalanine, this CDR3 has 14 amino acids. Left in the record is the CDR3 DNA by itself, 42 bases read in frame from the first base. CDR1 and CDR2 are drawn from the germline V gene (reference sequence): DFQATT, SNEGSKA. Trimming takes 3 bases from V and 4 bases from J, and the germline ends sit 15 bases apart. TCRdb names Illumina NovaSeq 6000 as the instrument used. Using 5'RACE with constant-segment primers, TCRalpha and TCRbeta cDNA libraries were constructed, with sample barcodes and unique molecular identifiers added in the process. RNA was extracted from every sample with Trizol reagent. Library amplification was performed in two PCR steps, and a second sample barcode and Illumina TruSeq adapters were introduced in the second step. Libraries were sequenced on an Illumina NovaSeq with 2 x 150 bp paired-end reads. The paper's processing steps were these. Demultiplexing of reads and collapsing into UMI-guided consensus sequences were performed with migec v1.2.7. Using mixcr v2.1.11, the UMI consensuses were aligned to TRA and TRB V and J templates and assembled into clonotypes. Expanded or contracted clonotypes were those called significant by both edgeR and NoisET, with noise models trained on biological replicates. For edgeR calls, a false discovery rate-adjusted p below 0.01 and a log2 fold-change threshold of 1 were applied. As an exploratory analysis of dynamics, PCA with hierarchical clustering was applied to max-normalized trajectories of the 1000 most abundant clonotypes. The CD4 or CD8 phenotype of responding clones was assigned using the separately sequenced CD4+ and CD8+ repertoires. The public sequencing data were trimmed at Q25 with fastp and processed into clonotypes with MiXCR by TCRdb, which kept only in-frame beta chains. CDR3 protein duplicates are merged, each entry listing the most common genes and DNA. None of the V and J calls come from the authors' own analysis; TCRdb made them. The sample profile shows approximately 89,000 distinct CDR3 sequences; 10% to 15% of them were found once. The top ten clonotypes cover more than 35% of the sample.

The sequenced sample was PBMCs or a T cell subset sorted from them (not recorded which). The receptor comes from a man in his late teens or twenties who had mild COVID-19 (a few samples of this study predate the infection). The sample titles of this study are shuffled in the database, so cell type and time point are left out; the donor was told from shared clones. The sequence is built from TRBV20-1 and TRBJ1-2; a weak D assignment points to TRBD1 (5 bases agree). The CDR3 amino acid sequence is: CSARPGRTGYGYTF. Here is the DNA: TGCAGTGCTAGGCCAGGGAGGACTGGCTATGGCTACACCTTC.